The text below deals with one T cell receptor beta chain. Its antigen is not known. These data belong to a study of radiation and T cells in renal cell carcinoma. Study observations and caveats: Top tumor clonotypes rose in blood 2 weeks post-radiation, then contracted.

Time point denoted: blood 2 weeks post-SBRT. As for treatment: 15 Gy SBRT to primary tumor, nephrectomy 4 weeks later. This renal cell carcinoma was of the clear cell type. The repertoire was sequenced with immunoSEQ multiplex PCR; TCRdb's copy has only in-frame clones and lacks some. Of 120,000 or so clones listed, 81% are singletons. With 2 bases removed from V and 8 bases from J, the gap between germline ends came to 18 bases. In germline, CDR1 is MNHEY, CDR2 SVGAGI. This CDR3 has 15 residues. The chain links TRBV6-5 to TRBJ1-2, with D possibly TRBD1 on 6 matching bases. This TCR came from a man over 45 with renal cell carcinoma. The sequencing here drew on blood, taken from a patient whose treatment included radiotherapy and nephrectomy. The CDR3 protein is CASSYLIFPGTGYTF. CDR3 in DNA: TGTGCCAGCAGTTACCTTATCTTCCCCGGGACAGGCTACACCTTC.